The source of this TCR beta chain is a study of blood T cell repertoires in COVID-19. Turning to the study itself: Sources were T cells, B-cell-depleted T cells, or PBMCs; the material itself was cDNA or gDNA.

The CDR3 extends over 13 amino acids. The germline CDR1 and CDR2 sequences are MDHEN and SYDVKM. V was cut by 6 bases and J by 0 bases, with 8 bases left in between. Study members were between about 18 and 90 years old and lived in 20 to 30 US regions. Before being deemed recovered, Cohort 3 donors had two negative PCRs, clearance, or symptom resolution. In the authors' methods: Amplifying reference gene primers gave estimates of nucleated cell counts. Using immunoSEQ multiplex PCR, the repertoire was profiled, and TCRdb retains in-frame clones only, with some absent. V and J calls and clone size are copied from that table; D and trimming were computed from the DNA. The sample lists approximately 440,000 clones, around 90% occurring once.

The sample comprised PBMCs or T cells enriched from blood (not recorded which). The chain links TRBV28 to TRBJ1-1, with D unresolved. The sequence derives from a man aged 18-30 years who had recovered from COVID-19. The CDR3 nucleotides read TGTGCCAGCAGCCGAGTGATGAACACTGAAGCTTTCTTT. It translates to CASSRVMNTEAFF.